What follows are 2 T cell receptor beta chains derived from one specimen sequenced in a study of control samples from healthy donors and cancer patients. TCRdb keeps only in-frame clones here, not all; method: immunoSEQ multiplex PCR. The sample carries about 80,000 clones, roughly 88% recorded once. The material sequenced was PBMCs. Receptors were obtained from a man aged 55 to 70 with head and neck cancer.

This sequence joins TRBV7-9 and TRBJ2-7, with D possibly matching TRBD2 (5 bases). The germline V gene encodes CDR1 SEHNR and CDR2 FQNEAQ (reference sequence). V was cut by 1 base and J by 3 bases, with 10 bases left in between. The CDR3 runs to 14 residues. CDR3 region: CASSLEGRGYEQYF. In DNA, the CDR3 is TGTGCCAGCAGCTTAGAAGGGAGAGGCTACGAGCAGTACTTC.

This chain connects TRBV7-2 to TRBJ2-7; D may match TRBD1 or TRBD2 (6 bases each). Trimming left V 4 bases short and J 6 bases short, with 16 bases between. CDR1 is SGHTA, CDR2 FQGNSA, per germline. The CDR3 covers 14 residues. The CDR3 coding sequence is TGTGCCAGCAGCTCACTGTTAGGAGGGGGCGAGCAGTACTTC. It yields the protein CASSSLLGGGEQYF.